The T cell receptor (beta chain) under discussion was sequenced for a study of blood T cell repertoires in COVID-19. As for the study in general: COVID-19 samples from acute and convalescent phases originated in the United States, Italy and Spain.

Source study methods: Reference gene primer amplification gave nucleated cell count estimates. The data were produced by immunoSEQ multiplex PCR, yet TCRdb's version contains in-frame clones alone and is incomplete. That table gives V, J and clone size, and the DNA gave D and trimming. The sample has hundreds of thousands of clones; around nine tenths are singletons. Germline V CDR1 and CDR2: SGHAT, FQNNGV. CDR3 size: 14 residues. The V end lost 4 bases, the J end lost 5 bases, and 11 bases lay between the germline ends. The sequenced sample was PBMCs or T cells enriched from blood (not recorded which). The sequence was obtained from a woman in her thirties or forties who had recovered from COVID-19. The V call is TRBV11-2, the J call TRBJ2-2; D might be TRBD1 (5 bases). CDR3 protein: CASSWGQWTGELFF. The CDR3 DNA is TGTGCCAGCAGCTGGGGCCAGTGGACCGGGGAGCTGTTTTTT.